This TCR beta chain was documented in a study of cytomegalovirus exposure and HLA in healthy donors. When sampled, the donors appeared nominally healthy, though they likely had unrecorded immune exposures. Germline-derived CDR1 and CDR2 are MGHRA and YSYEKL. Trimming shortened V by 4 bases and J by 1 base, and 5 bases separated the two germline ends. The CDR3 consists of 12 residues. The PCR had 60 Vbeta and 13 Jbeta primers. The data were produced by immunoSEQ multiplex PCR, yet TCRdb's version contains in-frame clones alone and is incomplete. The table shows about 86,000 clones, with roughly 78% occurring only once. Findings of the study overall: Exclusion applied to some V segments, including TRBV6-2 and TRBV6-3, as they were indistinguishable. Many donors carried some public TCRs, although rarity characterized most TCR sequences. Altogether, some 170 TCR beta chains were recorded as cytomegalovirus-associated.

Concerning this clone itself: Its antigen is still unknown.

The sample taken for sequencing was PBMCs. The clonotype comes from a male donor in good health and CMV-seropositive. V and J are TRBV4-1 and TRBJ2-7, with D unclear. In nucleotides, the CDR3 is TGCGCCAGCAGCCCAAATTCCTACGAGCAGTACTTC. This translates into CASSPNSYEQYF.